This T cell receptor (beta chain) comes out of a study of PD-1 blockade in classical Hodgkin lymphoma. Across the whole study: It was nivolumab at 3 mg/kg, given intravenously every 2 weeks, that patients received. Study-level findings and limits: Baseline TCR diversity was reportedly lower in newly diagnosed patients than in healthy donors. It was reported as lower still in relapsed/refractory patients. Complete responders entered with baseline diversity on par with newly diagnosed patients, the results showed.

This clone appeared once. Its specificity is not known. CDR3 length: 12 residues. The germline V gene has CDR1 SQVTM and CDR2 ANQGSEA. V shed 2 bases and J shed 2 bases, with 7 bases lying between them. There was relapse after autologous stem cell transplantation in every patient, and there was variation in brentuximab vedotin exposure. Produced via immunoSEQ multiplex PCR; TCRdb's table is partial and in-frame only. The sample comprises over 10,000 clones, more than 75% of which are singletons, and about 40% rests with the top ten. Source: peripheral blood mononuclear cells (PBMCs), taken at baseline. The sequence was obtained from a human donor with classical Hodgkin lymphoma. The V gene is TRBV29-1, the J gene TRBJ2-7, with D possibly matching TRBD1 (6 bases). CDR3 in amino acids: CSVESGAYEQYF. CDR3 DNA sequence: TGCAGCGTTGAATCAGGGGCCTACGAGCAGTACTTC.